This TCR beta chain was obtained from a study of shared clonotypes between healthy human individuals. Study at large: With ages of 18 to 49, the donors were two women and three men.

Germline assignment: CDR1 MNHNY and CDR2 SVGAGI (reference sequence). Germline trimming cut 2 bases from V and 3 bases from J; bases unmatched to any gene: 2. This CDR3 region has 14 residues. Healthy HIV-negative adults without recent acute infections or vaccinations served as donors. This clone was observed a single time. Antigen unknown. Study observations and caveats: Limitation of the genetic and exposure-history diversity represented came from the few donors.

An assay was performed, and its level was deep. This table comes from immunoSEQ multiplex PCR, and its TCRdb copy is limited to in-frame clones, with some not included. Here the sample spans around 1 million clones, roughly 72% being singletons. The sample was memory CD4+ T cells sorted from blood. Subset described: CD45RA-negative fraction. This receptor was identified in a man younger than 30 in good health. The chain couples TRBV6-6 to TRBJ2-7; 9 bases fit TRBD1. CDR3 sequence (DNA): TGTGCCAGCAGTTACGGACAGGGGTTCTACGAGCAGTACTTC. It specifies CASSYGQGFYEQYF.